One sample yielded the 21 T cell receptor beta chains listed below, sequenced in a study of T cell responses to AZD1222 COVID-19 vaccine (dated by TCRdb to about 2021). The meaning of the sample's time point label: about 28 days (+/-7) after the second vaccine dose. The library was produced with the immunoSEQ multiplex PCR assay. Drawn from immuneACCESS, this table holds only the in-frame rearrangements with V and J called that TCRdb kept. Clones are partly lost; checked studies trace under half to an unresolved V gene and leave the rest unexplained. The sample table shows some 180,000 clones, and roughly 92% are seen once. The ten biggest clones cover approximately 1.6% of the sample. Sequencing was performed on peripheral blood, taken 28 days after the second AZD1222 dose. The receptors come from an adult who received the AZD1222 COVID-19 vaccine.

This chain connects TRBV10-2 to TRBJ2-7; 7 positions match TRBD2. The germline gives CDR1 WSHSY, CDR2 SAAADI. The CDR3 consists of 14 residues. The V and J ends lost 6 bases and 3 bases, in that order; junction bases with no gene match: 8. CDR3 residues: CASRTSGGGYEQYF. DNA for the CDR3: TGCGCCAGCAGGACCTCGGGGGGAGGCTACGAGCAGTACTTC.

The CDR3 spells CASSLGQGNEQYF. The CDR3 DNA reads as TGTGCCAGCAGTTTGGGACAGGGGAACGAGCAGTACTTC. The genes are TRBV6-5 and TRBJ2-7; TRBD1 matches at 10 bases. V was clipped by 4 bases and J by 5 bases; unmatched bases: 2. The CDR3 loop spans 13 amino acids. Per the germline V gene, CDR1 is MNHEY and CDR2 is SVGAGI.

CDR3 region: CASTVSLIGELFF. The CDR3 DNA is TGTGCCAGCACCGTGAGTCTAATCGGGGAGCTGTTTTTT. The chain joins TRBV5-6 to TRBJ2-2, with no clear D. Germline CDR1 and CDR2: SGHDT and YYEEEE. This CDR3 is 13 amino acids long. V gave up 6 bases and J gave up 7 bases, with 13 bases separating them.

V is TRBV5-1 and J is TRBJ1-6; D might be TRBD1 (5 bases). The V and J ends lost 6 bases and 0 bases respectively, with 13 bases between them. The CDR3 is made up of 16 amino acids. Germline CDR1 and CDR2: SGHRS and YFSETQ. CDR3 region: CASTRGDGSYNSPLHF. CDR3 nucleotide sequence: TGCGCCAGCACCCGGGGGGACGGCTCCTATAATTCACCCCTCCACTTT.

The J gene is TRBJ2-1, the V gene TRBV7-6; 14 nucleotides match TRBD2. The length of the CDR3 is 16 residues. Germline V gives CDR1 SGHVS, CDR2 FNYEAQ. J was trimmed by 2 bases and V by 4 bases; bases with no gene match: 1. The CDR3 is CASSSGLAGAYNEQFF. DNA of the CDR3: TGTGCCAGCAGCTCGGGACTAGCGGGGGCCTACAATGAGCAGTTCTTC.

This sequence joins TRBV2 and TRBJ1-1, with D maybe TRBD1 (6 bases). V was shortened by 4 bases and J by 11 bases, with 8 bases between the two germline ends. The CDR3 contains 10 residues. CDR1 and CDR2 from the germline V gene are SNHLY and FYNNEI. The DNA for the CDR3 is TGTGCCAGCAGTGGTACAGGGGCTTTCTTT. It codes for CASSGTGAFF.

This chain links TRBV5-6 with TRBJ1-3; no firm D call. CDR1 is SGHDT, CDR2 YYEEEE, per germline. V was shortened by 1 base and J by 4 bases, with 12 bases between the two germline ends. The CDR3 sequence is 15 residues long. This chain's CDR3 is CASSLYQVSGNTIYF. For the CDR3, the DNA is TGTGCCAGCAGCTTGTATCAGGTTTCCGGAAACACCATATATTTT.

The chain carries TRBV7-8 and TRBJ2-5; D is perhaps TRBD2 (6 bases). V dropped 2 bases and J dropped 1 base, with 14 bases sitting between them. Germline assignment: CDR1 SGHVS and CDR2 FQNEAQ. This CDR3 has 16 amino acids. The CDR3: CASSLWRAVLQETQYF. The CDR3 DNA reads TGTGCCAGCAGCTTATGGAGGGCGGTGCTCCAAGAGACCCAGTACTTC.

The chain recombines TRBV30 with TRBJ1-5; 7 bases agree with TRBD1. Germline-derived CDR1 and CDR2 are GTSNPN and SVGIG (reference sequence). The CDR3 is made up of 13 amino acids. The J segment lost 4 bases and the V segment lost 4 bases, leaving 4 bases of the junction unmatched. The CDR3 here is CAWNRGLNQPQHF. DNA for the CDR3: TGTGCCTGGAACAGGGGATTAAATCAGCCCCAGCATTTT.

The J gene is TRBJ2-2, the V gene TRBV4-3; perhaps D is TRBD1 or TRBD2 (5 bases each). The CDR3 covers 18 residues. Germline V CDR1 and CDR2: LGHNA, YSLEER. With 3 bases removed from V and 7 bases from J, the gap between germline ends came to 24 bases. CDR3 loop: CASSQDLLWGSIGGELFF. CDR3 bases: TGCGCCAGCAGCCAGGACTTACTTTGGGGGAGCATAGGCGGGGAGCTGTTTTTT.

The rearrangement uses TRBV25-1 and TRBJ2-1; the match to TRBD2 covers 11 bases. Germline V gene data show CDR1 as MGHDK and CDR2 as SYGVNS. Losses at the gene ends were 8 bases for V and 10 bases for J; bases not matched to a gene: 13. This CDR3 comprises 15 residues. CDR3 DNA: TGTGCCAGCGCAAGTTTTTCTAGCGGGAGGCTCGAGCAGTTCTTC. It specifies CASASFSSGRLEQFF.

Written as DNA, the CDR3 is TGTGCCAGCAGTACAGGATCTTACGAGCAGTACTTC. Amino acids: CASSTGSYEQYF. V is TRBV2 and J is TRBJ2-7; the D gene is possibly TRBD1 (5 bases). The V gene's germline CDR1 is SNHLY and CDR2 FYNNEI. The CDR3 runs 12 residues. V was trimmed by 5 bases and J by 4 bases, leaving 9 bases between them.

The CDR3 DNA sequence: TGTGCCAGTAGTGCCGGACGGAGCCTTTCACCCCTCCACTTT. It codes for CASSAGRSLSPLHF. The chain combines TRBV19 with TRBJ1-6; D remains ambiguous. The V gene's germline CDR1 is LNHDA and CDR2 SQIVND (reference sequence). Trimming removed 5 bases at V and 9 bases at J, with 14 bases between. This CDR3 region has 14 residues.

The chain links TRBV29-1 to TRBJ2-1; D unresolved. Germline V gene lookup returns CDR1 SQVTM and CDR2 ANQGSEA. The CDR3 consists of 13 residues. V was pared by 6 bases and J by 0 bases, with 9 bases between. The CDR3 loop is CSVPTASYNEQFF. CDR3 coding DNA: TGCAGCGTCCCCACGGCCTCCTACAATGAGCAGTTCTTC.

The V and J genes are TRBV5-1 and TRBJ2-2; TRBD1 matches 7 bases. The CDR3 is made up of 17 amino acids. Unmatched junction bases numbered 14, after V lost 4 bases and J lost 5 bases. The germline CDR1 and CDR2 sequences are SGHRS and YFSETQ. In DNA, the CDR3 is TGCGCCAGCAGCCCCGGACAGGTCTTGGTTGGGACCGGGGAGCTGTTTTTT. This sequence encodes CASSPGQVLVGTGELFF.

The chain employs TRBV29-1 and TRBJ1-1, with D possibly TRBD1 on 5 matching bases. V lost 7 bases and J lost 6, with 15 bases in between. The CDR3 is made up of 12 amino acids. Germline-derived CDR1 and CDR2 are SQVTM and ANQGSEA. In DNA form, the CDR3 reads TGCAGCGCACGAGGGGAACGCGCTGAAGCTTTCTTT. This gives the protein CSARGERAEAFF.

The chain combines TRBV5-1 with TRBJ2-3, with D possibly TRBD2 on 6 matching bases. CDR3 length: 14 amino acids. Germline V CDR1 and CDR2: SGHRS, YFSETQ. V shed 0 bases and J shed 4 bases, with 9 bases lying between them. The CDR3 sequence: CASSLVGGADTQYF. The CDR3 DNA reads as TGCGCCAGCAGCTTGGTCGGCGGGGCAGATACGCAGTATTTT.

The chain recombines TRBV19 with TRBJ2-1, with D possibly TRBD1 on 6 matching bases. Trimming shortened V by 8 bases and J by 0 bases, and 11 bases separated the two germline ends. The CDR3 contains 14 residues. CDR1 is LNHDA and CDR2 is SQIVND in the germline V gene (reference sequence). CDR3 in amino acids: CASDTGNSYNEQFF. CDR3 DNA sequence: TGTGCCAGTGATACAGGGAACTCCTACAATGAGCAGTTCTTC.

This chain links TRBV5-8 with TRBJ1-1; no firm D call. This CDR3 comprises 12 residues. The germline V gene encodes CDR1 SGHTS and CDR2 YDEGEE. Trimming cost V 4 bases and J 11 bases, with 15 bases left between them. The CDR3 DNA reads as TGTGCCAGCAGCCCACGTGGACCGTGGGCTTTCTTT. This encodes CASSPRGPWAFF.

Comments on this clone: Additional DNA sequences in this sample encode the identical CDR3. The gene calls are TRBV2 and TRBJ1-2; 9 nucleotides line up with TRBD1. The germline V gene encodes CDR1 SNHLY and CDR2 FYNNEI. The CDR3 sequence is 13 residues long. V trimming: 6 bases; J trimming: 6 bases; junction bases outside the gene matches: 5. The CDR3 sequence is CASRSTGGDGYTF. The CDR3 DNA is TGTGCCAGCAGGAGTACAGGGGGCGATGGCTACACCTTC.

The chain carries TRBV7-6 and TRBJ2-2, with TRBD1 identical over 7 bases. Per the germline V gene, CDR1 is SGHVS and CDR2 is FNYEAQ. The CDR3 sequence is 15 residues long. Trimming cost V 1 base and J 2 bases; bases outside gene matches: 1. CDR3 in amino acids: CASSLGGGNTGELFF. The CDR3 bases are TGTGCCAGCAGCTTAGGAGGGGGCAACACCGGGGAGCTGTTTTTT.